A selection of T cell receptor beta chains follows, all from one sample in a study of T cells in Graves' hyperthyroidism and ophthalmopathy. TCRdb reanalysed the multiplex PCR reads using MiXCR and keeps one entry per CDR3 protein. The sample shows about 96,000 distinct CDR3 sequences, approximately 56% of them seen only once. Specimen: blood. The receptors shown here come from a middle-aged woman with Graves' hyperthyroidism. Each CDR3 is given with its conserved first and last residue. A D gene is named only where the DNA matches it firmly. Size is omitted from some rows. Given values are once, few, many or a class for expanded clones.

J gene | V gene | D gene | clone size | CDR3 protein | CDR3 DNA
TRBJ2-7 | TRBV7-8 | TRBD1 | many | CASSLARGSGGVFYEQYF | TGTGCCAGCAGCTTAGCGCGAGGGTCAGGGGGAGTATTCTACGAGCAGTACTTC
TRBJ1-1 | TRBV7-3 | NA | many | CASSAQVNTEAFF | TGTGCCAGCAGCGCCCAGGTTAACACTGAAGCTTTCTTT
TRBJ1-2 | TRBV19 | NA | NA | CASSVPFGYTF | TGTGCCAGTAGCGTCCCCTTTGGCTACACCTTC
TRBJ2-2 | TRBV20-1 | NA | once | CSARRQGGTGELFF | TGCAGTGCTAGACGGCAGGGCGGCACCGGGGAGCTGTTTTTT
TRBJ1-2 | TRBV10-3 | NA | NA | CAISSGDGYTF | TGTGCCATCAGCTCAGGGGATGGCTACACCTTC
TRBJ1-6 | TRBV25-1 | NA | NA | CASTSAGNSPLHF | TGTGCCAGCACTTCAGCGGGAAATTCACCCCTCCACTTT
TRBJ2-7 | TRBV9 | TRBD1 | once | CASSERIGQGAAEQYF | TGTGCCAGCAGCGAGCGGATCGGACAGGGGGCGGCGGAGCAGTACTTC
TRBJ1-1 | TRBV7-3 | NA | NA | CASSQGGRVAFF | TGTGCCAGCAGCCAGGGTGGCAGGGTGGCTTTCTTT
TRBJ1-2 | TRBV7-2 | TRBD1 | NA | CASSLGGQESYTF | TGTGCCAGCAGCTTAGGAGGACAGGAGAGCTACACCTTC
TRBJ1-1 | TRBV5-1 | TRBD1 | many | CASRQGGTEAFF | TGCGCCAGCCGACAGGGGGGCACTGAAGCTTTCTTT
TRBJ2-7 | TRBV29-1 | TRBD2 | NA | CSVTAGRPAGEQYF | TGCAGCGTTACAGCGGGACGGCCGGCGGGGGAGCAGTACTTC
TRBJ1-4 | TRBV20-1 | TRBD1 | NA | CSARRQGYNEKLFF | TGCAGTGCTAGGAGACAGGGGTATAATGAAAAACTGTTTTTT
TRBJ1-5 | TRBV5-1 | NA | NA | CASSLNNQPQHF | TGCGCCAGCAGCTTGAACAATCAGCCCCAGCATTTT
TRBJ1-6 | TRBV20-1 | NA | NA | CSARKGSYNSPLHF | TGCAGTGCTAGGAAGGGCTCCTATAATTCACCCCTCCACTTT
TRBJ1-3 | TRBV3-1 | NA | few | CASSQGSGFLDTIYF | TGTGCCAGCAGCCAAGGATCAGGGTTTCTGGACACCATATATTTT
TRBJ2-7 | TRBV4-2 | TRBD1 | NA | CASRRGDRGSYEQYF | TGTGCCAGCAGAAGGGGGGACAGGGGTTCCTACGAGCAGTACTTC
TRBJ1-5 | TRBV7-9 | NA | many | CASSFSGDQPQHF | TGTGCCAGCAGCTTTTCGGGGGACCAGCCCCAGCATTTT
TRBJ1-3 | TRBV10-3 | TRBD1 | NA | CAISTGDRDTIYF | TGTGCCATCAGCACAGGGGACAGGGACACCATATATTTT
TRBJ2-5 | TRBV20-1 | TRBD1 | NA | CSAKQGQATETQYF | TGCAGTGCTAAGCAGGGACAGGCAACAGAGACCCAGTACTTC
TRBJ1-1 | TRBV5-8 | TRBD1 | few | CASSWGQGGAFF | TGTGCCAGCAGCTGGGGACAGGGTGGGGCTTTCTTT
TRBJ1-1 | TRBV19 | NA | many | CASRTVTEAFF | TGTGCCAGTAGGACAGTTACTGAAGCTTTCTTT
TRBJ1-6 | TRBV4-3 | NA | many | CASSPYRTENSPLHF | TGCGCCAGCAGCCCCTACCGGACAGAGAATTCACCCCTCCACTTT
TRBJ1-6 | TRBV25-1 | NA | NA | CASTEGVSNSPLHF | TGTGCCAGCACCGAAGGGGTCAGCAATTCACCCCTCCACTTT
TRBJ1-1 | TRBV6-5 | NA | many | CASSSPDGNTEAFF | TGTGCCAGCAGTTCCCCGGACGGGAACACTGAAGCTTTCTTT
TRBJ2-6 | TRBV7-2 | TRBD2 | many | CASSPTSAGANVLTF | TGTGCCAGCAGCCCAACTAGCGCTGGGGCCAACGTCCTGACTTTC
TRBJ2-7 | TRBV6-6 | TRBD2 | NA | CAGGLAGGFSSYGQYF | TGTGCCGGGGGACTAGCGGGAGGTTTCAGCTCCTACGGGCAGTACTTC
TRBJ1-1 | TRBV7-2 | NA | NA | CASSYRDFFFMNTEAFF | TGTGCCAGCAGCTACCGGGACTTCTTTTTTATGAACACTGAAGCTTTCTTT
TRBJ2-5 | TRBV10-2 | NA | many | CASSVAGQRETQYF | TGCGCCAGCAGCGTCGCAGGACAGAGGGAGACCCAGTACTTC
TRBJ2-7 | TRBV6-2/TRBV6-3 | TRBD2 | NA | CAPGDLDGLAGLYEQYF | TGTGCCCCCGGGGACCTGGATGGCCTAGCGGGCCTCTACGAGCAGTACTTC
TRBJ2-1 | TRBV29-1 | TRBD2 | many | CSVEMSGGRYNEQFF | TGCAGCGTTGAAATGTCGGGAGGGCGTTACAATGAGCAGTTCTTC
TRBJ1-1 | TRBV19 | NA | many | CASSIFWNTEAFF | TGTGCCAGTAGTATTTTTTGGAACACTGAAGCTTTCTTT
TRBJ2-7 | TRBV20-1 | TRBD2 | many | CSARDPGLAIHEQYF | TGCAGTGCTAGAGATCCGGGACTAGCCATACACGAGCAGTACTTC
TRBJ1-5 | TRBV2 | TRBD1 | few | CASSSIRDSYQPQHF | TGTGCCAGCAGTTCCATCCGGGACAGCTATCAGCCCCAGCATTTT
TRBJ2-2 | TRBV2 | TRBD2 | NA | CASSEWYPSGQNTGELFF | TGTGCCAGCAGTGAATGGTATCCTAGCGGGCAGAACACCGGGGAGCTGTTTTTT
TRBJ2-2 | TRBV7-8 | NA | NA | CASDTTGSNTGELFF | TGCGCCAGCGACACCACAGGGTCGAACACCGGGGAGCTGTTTTTT
TRBJ1-2 | TRBV7-8 | NA | NA | CASSLAGAGTNYGNTF | TGTGCCAGCAGCTTAGCTGGGGCCGGAACTAACTATGGCAACACCTTC
TRBJ1-5 | TRBV15 | NA | NA | CATSSPPGRGGGNQPQHF | TGTGCCACCAGCAGCCCCCCTGGGAGAGGCGGTGGCAATCAGCCCCAGCATTTT
TRBJ1-5 | TRBV7-8 | NA | many | CASSLEDYQPQHF | TGTGCCAGCAGCTTGGAGGATTATCAGCCCCAGCATTTT
TRBJ2-2 | TRBV5-1 | NA | NA | CASSLWQAGELFF | TGCGCCAGCAGCTTGTGGCAGGCCGGGGAGCTGTTTTTT
TRBJ2-3 | TRBV20-1 | TRBD2 | once | CSAVRTSGRGADTQYF | TGCAGTGCCGTCCGTACTAGCGGGAGGGGCGCAGATACGCAGTATTTT
TRBJ1-6 | TRBV7-9 | NA | many | CASSLVSYNSPLHF | TGTGCCAGCAGCTTAGTCAGCTATAATTCACCCCTCCACTTT
TRBJ2-7 | TRBV4-2 | NA | NA | CASSQDAGWGDEQYF | TGTGCCAGCAGCCAAGACGCGGGATGGGGGGACGAGCAGTACTTC
TRBJ2-7 | TRBV15 | TRBD2 | NA | CATSSRTSGVYEQYF | TGTGCCACCAGCAGCCGGACTAGCGGGGTATACGAGCAGTACTTC
TRBJ1-1 | TRBV5-1 | NA | many | CASSRAGSDRIHNTEAFF | TGCGCCAGCAGCAGGGCCGGATCTGACCGGATACATAACACTGAAGCTTTCTTT
TRBJ1-5 | TRBV6-1 | NA | many | CASSGAGSYQPQHF | TGTGCCAGCAGTGGGGCAGGGTCATATCAGCCCCAGCATTTT
TRBJ2-7 | TRBV7-2 | NA | many | CASSQRASRQYYEQYF | TGTGCCAGCAGCCAGAGGGCGTCTCGTCAGTACTACGAGCAGTACTTC
TRBJ1-1 | TRBV5-1 | NA | NA | CASSLARGDTEAFF | TGCGCCAGCAGCTTGGCCCGGGGCGACACTGAAGCTTTCTTT